The sequence of this T cell receptor beta chain was determined in a study of blood T cells in healthy people across ages. CDR3 size: 14 residues. V lost 1 base and J 5 bases, leaving 9 bases between the germline ends. Germline V gene sequence: CDR1 SNHLY, CDR2 FYNNEI. PCR was performed a second time for about 6 to 12 cycles using a sample-barcoded 5' primer and a J-beta primer mix. One entry per CDR3 protein, called by TCRdb with MiXCR from the 5' RACE reads. The sample lists around 800,000 distinct CDR3 sequences, under 80% seen once, with 28% in the top ten. The clonotype originates from a man in his thirties or forties in good health. This chain connects TRBV2 to TRBJ1-5; unclear D gene. The material sequenced was blood. CDR3 loop: CASSEGALDQPQHF. The CDR3 coding sequence is TGTGCCAGCAGTGAAGGGGCTTTAGATCAGCCCCAGCATTTT. Combining the CDR3 with reference TRBV2 and TRBJ1-5 gives the whole variable domain EPEVTQTPSHQVTQMGQEVILRCVPISNHLYFYWYRQILGQKVEFLVSFYNNEISEKSEIFDDQFSVERPDGSNFTLKIRSTKLEDSAMYFCASSEGALDQPQHFGDGTRLSIL.